This T cell receptor beta chain appears in the sequencing data of a study of cytomegalovirus exposure and HLA in healthy donors. The PCR used 60 Vbeta and 13 Jbeta primers. Libraries were prepared by immunoSEQ multiplex PCR; TCRdb keeps only in-frame clonotypes and omits some of them. The table has more than 90,000 clones, about 80% seen once; the top ten hold roughly 0.6%. This CDR3 contains 17 residues. Germline CDR1 is SNHLY and CDR2 is FYNNEI. Between the trimmed V and J ends, which lost 6 bases and 3 bases, there was a span of 23 bases. The sequence was collected from a man younger than 40 in good health and CMV-seronegative. Sequencing was done on a sample of PBMCs. The chain has TRBV2 and TRBJ2-5, with D possibly matching TRBD2 (6 bases). CDR3 in DNA: TGTGCCAGCAGAACCCTCCTTGGGCTAGCGATCGAAGAGACCCAGTACTTC. It encodes CASRTLLGLAIEETQYF.